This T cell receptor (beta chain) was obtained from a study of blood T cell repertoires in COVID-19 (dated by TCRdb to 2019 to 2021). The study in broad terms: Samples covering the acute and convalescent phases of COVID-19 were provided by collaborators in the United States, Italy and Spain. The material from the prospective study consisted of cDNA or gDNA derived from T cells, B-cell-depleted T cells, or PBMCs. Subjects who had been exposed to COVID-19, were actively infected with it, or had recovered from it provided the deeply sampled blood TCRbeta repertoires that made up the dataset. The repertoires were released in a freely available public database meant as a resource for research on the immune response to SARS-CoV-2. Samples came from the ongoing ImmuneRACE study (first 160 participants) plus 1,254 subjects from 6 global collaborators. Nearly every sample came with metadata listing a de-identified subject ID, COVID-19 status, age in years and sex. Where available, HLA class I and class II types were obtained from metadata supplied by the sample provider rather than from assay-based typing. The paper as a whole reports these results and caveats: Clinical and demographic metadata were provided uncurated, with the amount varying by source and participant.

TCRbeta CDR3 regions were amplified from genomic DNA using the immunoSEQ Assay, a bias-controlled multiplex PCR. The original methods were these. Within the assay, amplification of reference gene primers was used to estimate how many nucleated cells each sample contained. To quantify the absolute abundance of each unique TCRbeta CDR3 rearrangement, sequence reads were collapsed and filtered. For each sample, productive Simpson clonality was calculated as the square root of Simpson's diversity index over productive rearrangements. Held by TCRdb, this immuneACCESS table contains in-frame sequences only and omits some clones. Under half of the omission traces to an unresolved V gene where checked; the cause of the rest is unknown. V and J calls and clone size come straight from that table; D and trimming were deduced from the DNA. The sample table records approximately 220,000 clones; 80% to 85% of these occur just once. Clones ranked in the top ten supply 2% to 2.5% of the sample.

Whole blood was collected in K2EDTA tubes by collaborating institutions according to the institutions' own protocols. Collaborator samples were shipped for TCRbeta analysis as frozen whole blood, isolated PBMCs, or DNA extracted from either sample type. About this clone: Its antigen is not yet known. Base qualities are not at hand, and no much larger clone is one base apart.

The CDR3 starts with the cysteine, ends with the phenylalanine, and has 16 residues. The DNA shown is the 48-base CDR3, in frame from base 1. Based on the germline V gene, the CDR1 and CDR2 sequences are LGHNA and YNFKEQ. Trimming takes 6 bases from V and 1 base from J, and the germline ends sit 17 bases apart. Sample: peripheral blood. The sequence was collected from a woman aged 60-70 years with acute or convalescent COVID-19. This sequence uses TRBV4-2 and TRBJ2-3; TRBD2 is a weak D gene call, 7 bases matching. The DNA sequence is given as TGTGCCAGCAGTCCCCTGGGGGCGGGGGGCACAGATACGCAGTATTTT. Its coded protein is CASSPLGAGGTDTQYF.